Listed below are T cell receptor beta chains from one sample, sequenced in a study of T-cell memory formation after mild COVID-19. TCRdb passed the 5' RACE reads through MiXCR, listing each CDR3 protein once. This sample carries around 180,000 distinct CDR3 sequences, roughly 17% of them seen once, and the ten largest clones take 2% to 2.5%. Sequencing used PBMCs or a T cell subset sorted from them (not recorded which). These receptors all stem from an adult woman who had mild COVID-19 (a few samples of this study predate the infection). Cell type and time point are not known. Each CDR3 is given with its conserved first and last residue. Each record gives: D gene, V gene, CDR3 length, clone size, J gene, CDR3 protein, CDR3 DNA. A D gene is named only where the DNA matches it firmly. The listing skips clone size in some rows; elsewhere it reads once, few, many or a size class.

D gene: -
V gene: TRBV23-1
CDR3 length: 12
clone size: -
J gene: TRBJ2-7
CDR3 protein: CASSQPGSEQYF
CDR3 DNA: TGCGCCAGCAGTCAGCCAGGGTCCGAGCAGTACTTC

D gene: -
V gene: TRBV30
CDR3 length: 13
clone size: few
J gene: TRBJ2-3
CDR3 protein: CAWSLRGPDTQYF
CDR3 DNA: TGTGCCTGGAGTTTGAGGGGACCAGATACGCAGTATTTT

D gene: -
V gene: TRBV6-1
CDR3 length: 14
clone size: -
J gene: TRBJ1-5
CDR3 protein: CASTVSGSNQPQHF
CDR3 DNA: TGTGCCAGCACAGTCTCGGGGAGCAATCAGCCCCAGCATTTT

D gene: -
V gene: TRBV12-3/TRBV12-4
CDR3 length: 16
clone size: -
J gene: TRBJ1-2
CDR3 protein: CASSFPGLRRGKGIAF
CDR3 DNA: TGTGCCAGCAGTTTCCCCGGCCTACGAAGGGGAAAGGGTATTGCCTTC

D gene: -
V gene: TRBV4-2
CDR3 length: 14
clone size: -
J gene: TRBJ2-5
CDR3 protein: CASSQVVAQETQYF
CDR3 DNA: TGTGCCAGCAGCCAAGTCGTAGCTCAAGAGACCCAGTACTTC

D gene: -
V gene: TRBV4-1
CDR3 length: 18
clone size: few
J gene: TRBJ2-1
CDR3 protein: CASSQEALFGGPYNEQFF
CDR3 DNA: TGCGCCAGCAGCCAAGAGGCGCTCTTCGGGGGTCCCTACAATGAGCAGTTCTTC

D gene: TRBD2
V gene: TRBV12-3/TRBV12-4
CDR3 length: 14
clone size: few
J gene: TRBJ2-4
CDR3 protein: CASNLAGAKNIQYF
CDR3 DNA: TGTGCCAGCAACCTAGCGGGAGCCAAAAACATTCAGTACTTC

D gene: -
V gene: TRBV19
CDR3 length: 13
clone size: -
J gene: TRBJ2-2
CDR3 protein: CASSIGLVGELFF
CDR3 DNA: TGTGCCAGTAGTATAGGGTTGGTCGGGGAGCTGTTTTTT

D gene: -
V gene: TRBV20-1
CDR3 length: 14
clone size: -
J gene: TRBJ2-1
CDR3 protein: CSAPTPRWNNEQFF
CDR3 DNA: TGCAGTGCCCCCACTCCACGGTGGAACAATGAGCAGTTCTTC

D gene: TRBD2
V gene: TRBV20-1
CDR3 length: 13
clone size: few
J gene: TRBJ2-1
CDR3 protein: CSARSGGDVEQFF
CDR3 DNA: TGCAGTGCTAGATCGGGAGGGGACGTTGAGCAGTTCTTC

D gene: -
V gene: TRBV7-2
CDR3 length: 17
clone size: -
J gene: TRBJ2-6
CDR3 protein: CASSLGWQGSGANVLTF
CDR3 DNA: TGTGCCAGCAGCTTAGGGTGGCAGGGATCTGGGGCCAACGTCCTGACTTTC

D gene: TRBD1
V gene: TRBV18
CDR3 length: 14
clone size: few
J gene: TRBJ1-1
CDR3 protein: CASSPGQGGTEAFF
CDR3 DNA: TGTGCCAGCTCACCGGGGCAGGGGGGCACTGAAGCTTTCTTT

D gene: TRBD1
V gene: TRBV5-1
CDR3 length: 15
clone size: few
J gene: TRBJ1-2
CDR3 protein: CASSLEGTGVYGYTF
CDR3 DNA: TGCGCCAGCAGCTTGGAGGGGACAGGGGTCTATGGCTACACCTTC

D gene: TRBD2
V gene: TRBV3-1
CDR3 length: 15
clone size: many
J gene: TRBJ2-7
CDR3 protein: CASSQVLAGGDEQYF
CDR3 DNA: TGTGCCAGCAGCCAAGTGCTAGCGGGAGGGGACGAGCAGTACTTC

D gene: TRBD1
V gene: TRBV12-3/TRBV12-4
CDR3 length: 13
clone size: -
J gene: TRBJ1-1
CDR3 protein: CASSLQGAGEAFF
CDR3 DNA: TGTGCCAGCAGTCTTCAGGGGGCGGGTGAAGCTTTCTTT

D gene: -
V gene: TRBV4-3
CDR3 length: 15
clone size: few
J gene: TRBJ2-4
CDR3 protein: CASSQDRSRGNIQYF
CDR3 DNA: TGCGCCAGCAGCCAAGACCGTTCGAGAGGAAACATTCAGTACTTC

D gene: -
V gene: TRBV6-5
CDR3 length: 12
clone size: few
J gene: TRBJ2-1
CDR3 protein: CASSSAMYEQFF
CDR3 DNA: TGTGCCAGCAGTTCAGCAATGTATGAGCAGTTCTTC

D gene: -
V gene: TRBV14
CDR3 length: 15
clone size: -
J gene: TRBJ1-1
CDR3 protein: CASSPGAGFNTEAFF
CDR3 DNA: TGTGCCAGCAGCCCCGGGGCGGGTTTTAACACTGAAGCTTTCTTT

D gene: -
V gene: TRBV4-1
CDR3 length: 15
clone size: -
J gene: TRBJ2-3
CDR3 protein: CASSQAIRRTDTQYF
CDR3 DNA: TGCGCCAGCAGCCAAGCCATTAGGCGCACAGATACGCAGTATTTT

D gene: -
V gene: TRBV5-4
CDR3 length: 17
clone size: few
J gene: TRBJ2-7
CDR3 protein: CASSLGGAGRFSYEQYF
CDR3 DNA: TGTGCCAGCAGCTTAGGGGGGGCAGGGCGCTTTTCCTACGAGCAGTACTTC

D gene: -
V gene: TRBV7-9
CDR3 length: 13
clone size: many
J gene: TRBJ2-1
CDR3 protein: CASSLTGYNEQFF
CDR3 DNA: TGTGCCAGCAGCTTGACGGGCTACAATGAGCAGTTCTTC

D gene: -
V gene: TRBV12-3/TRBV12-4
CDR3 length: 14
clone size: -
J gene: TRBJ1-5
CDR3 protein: CASSPRRVYQPQHF
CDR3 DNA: TGTGCCAGCAGCCCCCGCAGGGTTTATCAGCCCCAGCATTTT

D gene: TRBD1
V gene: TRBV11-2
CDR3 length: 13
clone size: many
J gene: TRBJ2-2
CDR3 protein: CASSSSQGWELFF
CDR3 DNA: TGTGCCAGCAGTTCCTCACAGGGGTGGGAGCTGTTTTTT

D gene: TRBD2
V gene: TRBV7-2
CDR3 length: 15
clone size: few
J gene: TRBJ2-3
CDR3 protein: CASSFQRGVTDTQYF
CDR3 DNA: TGTGCCAGCAGCTTTCAGCGGGGAGTTACAGATACGCAGTATTTT

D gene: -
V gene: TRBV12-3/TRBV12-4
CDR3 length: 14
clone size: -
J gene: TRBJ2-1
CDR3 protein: CASSTRTGPNEQFF
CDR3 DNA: TGTGCCAGCAGTACTAGGACGGGTCCCAATGAGCAGTTCTTC

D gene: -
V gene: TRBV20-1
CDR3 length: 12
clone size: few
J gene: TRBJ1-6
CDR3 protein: CSATGPNSPLHF
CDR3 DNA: TGCAGTGCGACAGGCCCGAATTCACCCCTCCACTTT

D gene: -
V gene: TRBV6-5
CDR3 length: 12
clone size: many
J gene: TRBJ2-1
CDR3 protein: CASSLDGLSQFF
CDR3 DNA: TGTGCCAGCAGCCTCGATGGACTGTCGCAGTTCTTC

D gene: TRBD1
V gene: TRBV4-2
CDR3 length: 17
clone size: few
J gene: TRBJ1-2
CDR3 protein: CASSQSSGTGGAGGYTF
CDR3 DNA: TGTGCCAGCAGCCAGTCTTCCGGGACAGGGGGCGCCGGGGGCTACACCTTC